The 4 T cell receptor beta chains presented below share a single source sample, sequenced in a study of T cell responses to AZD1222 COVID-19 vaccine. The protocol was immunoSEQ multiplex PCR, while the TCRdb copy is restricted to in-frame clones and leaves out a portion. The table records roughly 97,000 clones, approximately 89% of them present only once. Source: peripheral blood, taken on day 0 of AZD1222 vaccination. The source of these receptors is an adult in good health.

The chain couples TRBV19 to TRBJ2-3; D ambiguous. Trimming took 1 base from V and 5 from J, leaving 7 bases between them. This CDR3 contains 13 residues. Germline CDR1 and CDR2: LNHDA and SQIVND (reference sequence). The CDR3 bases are TGTGCCAGTAGTATAGGGGAAGTAGATACGCAGTATTTT. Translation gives CASSIGEVDTQYF.

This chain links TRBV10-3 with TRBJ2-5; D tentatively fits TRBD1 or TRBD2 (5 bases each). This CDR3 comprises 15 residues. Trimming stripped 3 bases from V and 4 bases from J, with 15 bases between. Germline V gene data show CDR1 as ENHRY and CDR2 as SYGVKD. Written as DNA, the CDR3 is TGTGCCATCAGTGATCCGGACTCGAGGGGAGAGACCCAGTACTTC. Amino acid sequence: CAISDPDSRGETQYF.

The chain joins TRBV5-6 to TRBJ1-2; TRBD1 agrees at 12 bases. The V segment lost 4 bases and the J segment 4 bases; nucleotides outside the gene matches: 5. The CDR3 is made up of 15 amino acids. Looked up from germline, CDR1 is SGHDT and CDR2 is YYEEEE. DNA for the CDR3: TGTGCCAGCAGCCCGGGACAGGGGGCGATCTATGGCTACACCTTC. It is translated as CASSPGQGAIYGYTF. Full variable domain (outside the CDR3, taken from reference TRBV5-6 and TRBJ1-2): DAGVTQSPTHLIKTRGQQVTLRCSPKSGHDTVSWYQQALGQGPQFIFQYYEEEERQRGNFPDRFSGHQFPNYSSELNVNALLLGDSALYLCASSPGQGAIYGYTFGSGTRLTVV.

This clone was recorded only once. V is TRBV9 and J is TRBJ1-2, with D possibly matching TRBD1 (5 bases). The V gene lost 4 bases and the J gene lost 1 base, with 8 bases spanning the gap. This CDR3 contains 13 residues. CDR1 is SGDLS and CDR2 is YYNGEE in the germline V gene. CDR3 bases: TGTGCCAGCAGCCCCGACAGTAACTATGGCTACACCTTC. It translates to CASSPDSNYGYTF.